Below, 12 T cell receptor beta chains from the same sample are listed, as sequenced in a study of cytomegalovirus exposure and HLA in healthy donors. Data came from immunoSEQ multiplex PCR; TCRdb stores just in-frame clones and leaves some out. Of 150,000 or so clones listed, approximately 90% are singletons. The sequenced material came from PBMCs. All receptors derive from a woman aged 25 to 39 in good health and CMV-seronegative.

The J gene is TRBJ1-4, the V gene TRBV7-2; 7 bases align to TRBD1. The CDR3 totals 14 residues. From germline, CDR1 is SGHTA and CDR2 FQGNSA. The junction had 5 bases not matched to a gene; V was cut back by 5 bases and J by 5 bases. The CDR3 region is CASSPDRVNEKLFF. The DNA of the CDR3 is TGTGCCAGCAGCCCCGACAGGGTAAATGAAAAACTGTTTTTT.

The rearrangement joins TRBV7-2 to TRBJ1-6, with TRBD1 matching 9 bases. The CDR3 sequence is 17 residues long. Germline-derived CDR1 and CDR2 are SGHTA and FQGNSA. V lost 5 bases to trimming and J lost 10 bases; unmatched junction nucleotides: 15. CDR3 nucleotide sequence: TGTGCCAGCAGCGTATCCGGGACAGGGTATGGCGAATCACCCCTCCACTTT. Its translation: CASSVSGTGYGESPLHF.

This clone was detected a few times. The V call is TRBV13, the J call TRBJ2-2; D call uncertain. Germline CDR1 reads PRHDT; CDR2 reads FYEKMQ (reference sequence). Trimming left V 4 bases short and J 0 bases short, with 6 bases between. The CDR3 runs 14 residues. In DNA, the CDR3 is TGTGCCAGCAGCTCCACACCGAACACCGGGGAGCTGTTTTTT. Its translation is CASSSTPNTGELFF.

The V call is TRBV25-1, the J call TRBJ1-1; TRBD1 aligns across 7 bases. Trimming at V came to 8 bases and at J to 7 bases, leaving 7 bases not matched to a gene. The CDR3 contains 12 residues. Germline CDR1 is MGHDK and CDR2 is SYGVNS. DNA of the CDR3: TGTGCCAGCGAGGGGACAGTTAGTGAAGCTTTCTTT. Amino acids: CASEGTVSEAFF.

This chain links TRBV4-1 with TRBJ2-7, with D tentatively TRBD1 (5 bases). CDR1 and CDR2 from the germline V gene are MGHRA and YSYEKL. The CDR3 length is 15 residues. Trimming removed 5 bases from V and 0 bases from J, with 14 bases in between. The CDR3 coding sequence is TGCGCCAGCAGCGCCTCAGGGTACAGCTCCTACGAGCAGTACTTC. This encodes CASSASGYSSYEQYF.

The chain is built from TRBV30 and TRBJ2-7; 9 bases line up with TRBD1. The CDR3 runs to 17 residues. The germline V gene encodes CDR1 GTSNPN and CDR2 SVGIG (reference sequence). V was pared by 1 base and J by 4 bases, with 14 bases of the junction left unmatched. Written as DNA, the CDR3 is TGTGCCTGGAGTGAGGGGACAGGGCCCCCTCTCCAATACGAGCAGTACTTC. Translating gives CAWSEGTGPPLQYEQYF. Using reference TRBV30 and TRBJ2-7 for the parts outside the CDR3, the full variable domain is SQTIHQWPATLVQPVGSPLSLECTVEGTSNPNLYWYRQAAGRGLQLLFYSVGIGQISSEVPQNLSASRPQDRQFILSSKKLLLSDSGFYLCAWSEGTGPPLQYEQYFGPGTRLTVT.

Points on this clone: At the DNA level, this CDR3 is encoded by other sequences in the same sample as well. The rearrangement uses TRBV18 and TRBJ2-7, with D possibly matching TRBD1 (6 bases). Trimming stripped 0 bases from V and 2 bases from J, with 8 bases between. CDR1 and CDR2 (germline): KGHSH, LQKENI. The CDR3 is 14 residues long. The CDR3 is CASSPPTGPYEQYF. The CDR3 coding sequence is TGTGCCAGCTCACCACCGACAGGACCCTACGAGCAGTACTTC.

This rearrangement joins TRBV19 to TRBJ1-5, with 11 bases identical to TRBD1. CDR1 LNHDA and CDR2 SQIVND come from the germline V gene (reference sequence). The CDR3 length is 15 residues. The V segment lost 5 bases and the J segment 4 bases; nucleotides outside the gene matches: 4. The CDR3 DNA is TGTGCCAGTAGTTACGGGACAGGGGGTAATCAGCCCCAGCATTTT. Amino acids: CASSYGTGGNQPQHF.

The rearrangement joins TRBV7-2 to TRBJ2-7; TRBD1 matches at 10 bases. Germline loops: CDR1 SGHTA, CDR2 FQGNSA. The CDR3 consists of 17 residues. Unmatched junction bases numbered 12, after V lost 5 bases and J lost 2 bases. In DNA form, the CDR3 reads TGTGCCAGCAGCCCGCAGCACCGGACAGGGGGGGCCTACGAGCAGTACTTC. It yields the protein CASSPQHRTGGAYEQYF.

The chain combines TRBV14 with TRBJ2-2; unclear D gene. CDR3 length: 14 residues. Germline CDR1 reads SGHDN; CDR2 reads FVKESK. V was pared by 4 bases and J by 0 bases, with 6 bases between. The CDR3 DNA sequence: TGTGCCAGCAGCCGAGACTCGAACACCGGGGAGCTGTTTTTT. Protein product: CASSRDSNTGELFF.

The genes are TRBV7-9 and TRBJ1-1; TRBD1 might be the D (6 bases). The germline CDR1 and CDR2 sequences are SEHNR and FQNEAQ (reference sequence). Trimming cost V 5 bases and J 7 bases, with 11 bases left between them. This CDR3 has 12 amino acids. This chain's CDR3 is CASSAGTIEAFF. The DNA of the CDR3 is TGTGCCAGCAGCGCTGGGACAATTGAAGCTTTCTTT.

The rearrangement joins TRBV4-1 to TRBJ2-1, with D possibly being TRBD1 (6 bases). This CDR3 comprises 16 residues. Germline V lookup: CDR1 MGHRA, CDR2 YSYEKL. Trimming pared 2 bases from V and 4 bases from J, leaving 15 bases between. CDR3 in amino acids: CASSQIPGAAYNEQFF. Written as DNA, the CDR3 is TGCGCCAGCAGCCAAATACCAGGGGCTGCATACAATGAGCAGTTCTTC.